This TCR beta chain emerged from a study of T cell repertoires in cytomegalovirus infection. The overall study: TCR beta signatures that were public indicated CMV infection and matching HLA type.

V dropped 4 bases and J dropped 4 bases, with 16 bases sitting between them. The CDR3 spans 15 residues. The germline CDR1 and CDR2 sequences are MDHEN and SYDVKM. Study outcomes and limitations: Identification of carriers of CMV plus the relevant HLA was achieved through cumulative public TCR beta family frequency. Ex vivo, HLA-C-restricted CMV-specific TCR beta clonotypes prevailed over the rest of the response.

TCRdb analysed the reads with MiXCR anew, one entry per CDR3 protein. The profile shows hundreds of thousands of distinct CDR3 sequences, roughly 12% of them singletons. This clonotype has more than one count but fewer than ten. Its matching antigen is unknown. The clonotype comes from a human donor in good health (CMV status not recorded). Some clones in this sample may be carry-over from other donors' samples. This sequence joins TRBV28 and TRBJ1-2; D may be TRBD1 (5 bases). The sample was PBMCs. The CDR3 protein is CASSSGTLRFYGYTF. The CDR3 DNA reads TGTGCCAGCAGTTCCGGGACTCTGAGGTTCTATGGCTACACCTTC.